The 28 T cell receptor beta chains below were found in one sample sequenced in a study of blood T cells in healthy people across ages. The use of a sample-barcoded 5' primer and a J-beta primer mix characterized a second PCR of 7 to 11 cycles. TCRdb recomputed calls from the 5' RACE reads with MiXCR, one row per CDR3 protein. The sample consists of 450,000 to 600,000 distinct CDR3 sequences, over 25% of them appearing once. These data also featured in a second study, about T cells of mothers and their children.

Specimen: blood. These receptors were taken from a boy under 10 years old in good health.

The chain has TRBV7-9 and TRBJ2-1; 7 bases are a match to TRBD2. The germline CDR1 and CDR2 sequences are SEHNR and FQNEAQ (reference sequence). The CDR3 is 14 amino acids. V trimming: 5 bases; J trimming: 6 bases; junction bases outside the gene matches: 7. DNA for the CDR3: TGTGCCAGCAGCCCCGGGACTATAAGCAATGAGCAGTTCTTC. Translated: CASSPGTISNEQFF.

This clonotype turned up a few times. The chain couples TRBV7-8 to TRBJ2-1; 8 nucleotides line up with TRBD2. This CDR3 spans 18 amino acids. Germline values: CDR1 SGHVS, CDR2 FQNEAQ. V dropped 0 bases and J dropped 1; count of bases not matched to a gene: 8. The DNA for the CDR3 is TGTGCCAGCAGCTTAGCGCTCACAGCGGGAGAGTCCTACAATGAGCAGTTCTTC. This encodes CASSLALTAGESYNEQFF. The whole variable domain, filled in from reference TRBV7-8 and TRBJ2-1, reads GAGVSQSPRYKVAKRGQDVALRCDPISGHVSLFWYQQALGQGPEFLTYFQNEAQLDKSGLPSDRFFAERPEGSVSTLKIQRTQQEDSAVYLCASSLALTAGESYNEQFFGPGTRLTVL.

The V gene is TRBV12-3 or TRBV12-4, the J gene TRBJ2-5; perhaps D is TRBD1 or TRBD2 (6 bases each). V gave up 3 bases and J gave up 5 bases, with 13 bases separating them. The CDR3 is made up of 14 amino acids. CDR3 region: CASSFQRGGETQYF. CDR3 DNA sequence: TGTGCCAGCAGTTTTCAAAGAGGGGGGGAGACCCAGTACTTC.

This chain links TRBV20-1 with TRBJ1-1, with no clear D. CDR1 and CDR2 from the germline V gene are DFQATT and SNEGSKA (reference sequence). This CDR3 spans 10 amino acids. V lost 3 bases and J lost 11, with 10 bases in between. In nucleotides, the CDR3 is TGCAGTGCTAGTGACCGAGCGGCTTTCTTT. It is translated as CSASDRAAFF.

This clonotype came up a few times. The chain combines TRBV5-1 with TRBJ2-2, with 8 bases lining up with TRBD2. The trim removed 5 bases at V and 6 bases at J, leaving 9 bases unmatched. Per the germline V gene, CDR1 is SGHRS and CDR2 is YFSETQ. The CDR3 length is 15 residues. The CDR3 region has the DNA TGCGCCAGCAGATCGGGACTAGGCAGGGCCGGGGAGCTGTTTTTT. Translating it yields CASRSGLGRAGELFF.

The J gene is TRBJ2-5, the V gene TRBV5-1; 10 nucleotides line up with TRBD1. Germline loops: CDR1 SGHRS, CDR2 YFSETQ. J lost 5 bases, V lost 4 bases, and 5 bases had no gene match. The CDR3 loop spans 14 amino acids. The CDR3 spells CASSMDRGEETQYF. CDR3 nucleotide sequence: TGCGCCAGCAGCATGGACAGGGGGGAGGAGACCCAGTACTTC.

The chain has TRBV12-3 or TRBV12-4 and TRBJ2-2; D may match TRBD1 or TRBD2 (5 bases each). The CDR3 runs 15 residues. V was clipped by 5 bases and J by 4 bases, with 14 bases between them. CDR3: CASSIEGWGTGELFF. The DNA for the CDR3 is TGTGCCAGCAGTATCGAGGGGTGGGGCACCGGGGAGCTGTTTTTT.

This clonotype was seen a handful of times. The gene calls are TRBV24-1 and TRBJ2-5; D is undetermined. This CDR3 has 13 residues. Trimming shortened V by 2 bases and J by 0 bases, and 3 bases separated the two germline ends. Germline lookup yields CDR1 KGHDR and CDR2 SFDVKD. The CDR3 protein is CATSDWDQETQYF. Written as DNA, the CDR3 is TGTGCCACCAGTGATTGGGACCAAGAGACCCAGTACTTC.

The rearrangement joins TRBV10-3 to TRBJ2-5; D possibly matches TRBD1 or TRBD2 (8 bases each). The germline gives CDR1 ENHRY, CDR2 SYGVKD. The CDR3 sequence is 14 residues long. Trimming stripped 7 bases from V and 5 bases from J, with 17 bases between. The CDR3 bases are TGTGCCATCACCAGGGGGCCTAGCGGGGAGACCCAGTACTTC. It specifies CAITRGPSGETQYF.

This chain connects TRBV5-1 to TRBJ2-2, with D possibly matching TRBD2 (6 bases). Germline lookup yields CDR1 SGHRS and CDR2 YFSETQ. The CDR3 runs to 14 residues. Trimming pared 4 bases from V and 2 bases from J, leaving 9 bases between. CDR3 in amino acids: CASSRDFNTGELFF. CDR3 DNA sequence: TGCGCCAGCAGCAGGGACTTTAACACCGGGGAGCTGTTTTTT.

The chain joins TRBV7-2 to TRBJ2-7; 10 bases agree with TRBD1. V shed 11 bases and J 6 bases; nucleotides not matched to a gene: 7. The CDR3 runs to 12 residues. Germline-derived CDR1 and CDR2 are SGHTA and FQGNSA. CDR3 region: CAAGTGVAEQYF. The CDR3 nucleotides read TGTGCCGCCGGGACAGGGGTGGCCGAGCAGTACTTC.

The chain is built from TRBV7-7 and TRBJ2-1; maybe TRBD2 (5 bases). Germline CDR1 SSHAT, CDR2 FNYEAQ (reference sequence). CDR3 length equals 13 residues. Trimming removed 5 bases from V and 5 bases from J, with 10 bases in between. CDR3 bases: TGTGCCAGCAGCCTCGGGGTAGACAATGAGCAGTTCTTC. This translates into CASSLGVDNEQFF.

This clonotype showed up just once. The genes are TRBV13 and TRBJ2-7; 7 positions match TRBD1. This CDR3 contains 15 residues. Unmatched junction bases numbered 7, after V lost 4 bases and J lost 1 base. Looked up from germline, CDR1 is PRHDT and CDR2 is FYEKMQ (reference sequence). This CDR3 reads CASSSTGTVSYEQYF. The CDR3, as DNA: TGTGCCAGCAGCTCGACGGGGACAGTTTCCTACGAGCAGTACTTC.

The chain combines TRBV12-3 or TRBV12-4 with TRBJ2-7; no definite D call. The length of the CDR3 is 12 residues. V dropped 2 bases and J dropped 3 bases, with 5 bases sitting between them. CDR3 nucleotide sequence: TGTGCCAGCAGTTTAATGGACTACGAGCAGTACTTC. As protein: CASSLMDYEQYF.

This clonotype has ten or more counts. The chain carries TRBV5-5 and TRBJ2-1; 12 bases align to TRBD2. The CDR3 is 15 amino acids. V was clipped by 4 bases and J by 4 bases; unmatched bases: 3. The germline V gene encodes CDR1 SGHKS and CDR2 YYEKEE (reference sequence). CDR3 DNA sequence: TGTGCCAGCAGCAGACTAGCGGGGGTATACAATGAGCAGTTCTTC. Its protein product is CASSRLAGVYNEQFF.

V is TRBV9 and J is TRBJ2-5, with 7 bases identical to TRBD2. Germline values: CDR1 SGDLS, CDR2 YYNGEE. The V segment lost 0 bases and the J segment 5 bases; nucleotides outside the gene matches: 7. CDR3 length: 15 amino acids. In DNA form, the CDR3 reads TGTGCCAGCAGCGTAGGACTTAGCGGGCCGGAGACCCAGTACTTC. Encoded protein: CASSVGLSGPETQYF. The full variable domain, in which reference TRBV9 and TRBJ2-5 provide the parts outside the CDR3, is DSGVTQTPKHLITATGQRVTLRCSPRSGDLSVYWYQQSLDQGLQFLIQYYNGEERAKGNILERFSAQQFPDLHSELNLSSLELGDSALYFCASSVGLSGPETQYFGPGTRLLVL.

This chain joins TRBV6-5 and TRBJ1-3, with D unclear. The CDR3 extends over 11 amino acids. Per the germline V gene, CDR1 is MNHEY and CDR2 is SVGAGI. The V and J ends lost 6 bases and 7 bases respectively, with 7 bases between them. CDR3 nucleotide sequence: TGTGCCAGCAGATATGTGAACACCATATATTTT. The encoded protein is CASRYVNTIYF.

Concerning this clonotype itself: The junction shows a germline mismatch at one end, possibly a read error. The chain employs TRBV9 and TRBJ2-3; 7 nucleotides match TRBD1. The CDR3 has 14 amino acids. Germline CDR1 SGDLS, CDR2 YYNGEE. CDR3 loop: CTSMRGRSTDTQYF. Here the CDR3 DNA reads TGTACCAGCATGAGGGGGCGTAGCACAGATACGCAGTATTTT. Complete variable domain (other parts from reference TRBV9 and TRBJ2-3): DSGVTQTPKHLITATGQRVTLRCSPRSGDLSVYWYQQSLDQGLQFLIQYYNGEERAKGNILERFSAQQFPDLHSELNLSSLELGDSALYFCTSMRGRSTDTQYFGPGTRLTVL.

This chain connects TRBV5-1 to TRBJ1-2, with D possibly TRBD1 on 6 matching bases. The germline CDR1 and CDR2 sequences are SGHRS and YFSETQ. The CDR3 has 15 amino acids. The V gene lost 0 bases and the J gene lost 0 bases, with 9 bases spanning the gap. This CDR3 reads CASSLVAGANYGYTF. The CDR3 coding sequence is TGCGCCAGCAGCTTGGTGGCAGGGGCTAACTATGGCTACACCTTC.

J is TRBJ2-1 and V is TRBV5-5; unclear D gene. Germline V gives CDR1 SGHKS, CDR2 YYEKEE (reference sequence). This CDR3 contains 17 residues. The V end lost 2 bases, the J end lost 2 bases, and 17 bases lay between the germline ends. Here the CDR3 DNA reads TGTGCCAGCAGCTTCGGCGTTCACTCCAGCGCCTACAATGAGCAGTTCTTC. This codes for CASSFGVHSSAYNEQFF.

In its sample, this clonotype was seen a few times. The V and J genes are TRBV2 and TRBJ2-3; possibly TRBD1 or TRBD2 for D (6 bases each). There are 13 residues in the CDR3. V dropped 7 bases and J dropped 5 bases, with 13 bases sitting between them. Per germline, CDR1 SNHLY and CDR2 FYNNEI. Here the CDR3 reads CASNRGPKDTQYF. The CDR3 nucleotides read TGTGCCAGCAATCGGGGGCCAAAAGATACGCAGTATTTT.

This clonotype was observed a handful of times. The V and J genes are TRBV6-5 and TRBJ2-5; TRBD2 agrees at 7 bases. Unmatched junction bases numbered 8, after V lost 3 bases and J lost 4 bases. Germline-derived CDR1 and CDR2 are MNHEY and SVGAGI. This CDR3 comprises 15 residues. The CDR3 loop is CASSYMGGPGETQYF. The CDR3 nucleotides are TGTGCCAGCAGTTATATGGGAGGGCCTGGAGAGACCCAGTACTTC.

This clonotype was counted a few times. The chain joins TRBV12-3 or TRBV12-4 to TRBJ2-5; 12 positions agree with TRBD2. The J call could be wrong; TRBJ2-1 is a better fit for the DNA end. This CDR3 has 13 amino acids. The CDR3 spells CASSPGLAGEQFF. CDR3 in DNA: TGTGCCAGCAGTCCTGGACTAGCGGGAGAGCAGTTCTTC.

The V gene is TRBV7-6, the J gene TRBJ2-2; 8 bases match TRBD2. V was pared by 5 bases and J by 3 bases, with 8 bases of the junction left unmatched. The CDR3 length is 16 residues. Germline V gene data show CDR1 as SGHVS and CDR2 as FNYEAQ. CDR3 DNA: TGTGCCAGCAGCCTCATCGGACTAGCTGACACCGGGGAGCTGTTTTTT. It is translated as CASSLIGLADTGELFF. Using reference TRBV7-6 and TRBJ2-2 for the parts outside the CDR3, the full variable domain is GAGVSQSPRYKVTKRGQDVALRCDPISGHVSLYWYRQALGQGPEFLTYFNYEAQQDKSGLPNDRFSAERPEGSISTLTIQRTEQRDSAMYRCASSLIGLADTGELFFGEGSRLTVL.

This chain connects TRBV11-2 to TRBJ1-4; possibly TRBD1 for D (6 bases). Germline V gene sequence: CDR1 SGHAT, CDR2 FQNNGV. Deletions cut 4 bases from V and 4 bases from J, with 10 bases between. The CDR3 consists of 14 residues. The CDR3: CASSSGQHNEKLFF. The CDR3 DNA reads as TGTGCCAGCAGCTCAGGACAGCATAATGAAAAACTGTTTTTT.

The CDR3 spells CATTGVNYGYTF. The CDR3 DNA reads as TGTGCCACAACAGGAGTTAACTATGGCTACACCTTC. This chain connects TRBV10-3 to TRBJ1-2; the D gene is possibly TRBD1 (5 bases). The V gene's germline CDR1 is ENHRY and CDR2 SYGVKD. V lost 10 bases and J 1 base, leaving 10 bases between the germline ends. This CDR3 is 12 amino acids long.

The chain recombines TRBV20-1 with TRBJ1-1, with 7 bases that match TRBD1. The CDR3 has 14 amino acids. Trimming cost V 3 bases and J 0 bases; bases outside gene matches: 4. Per the germline V gene, CDR1 is DFQATT and CDR2 is SNEGSKA (reference sequence). The CDR3 loop reads CSASYQGVNTEAFF. CDR3 nucleotide sequence: TGCAGTGCTAGTTACCAGGGGGTGAACACTGAAGCTTTCTTT.

This clonotype was seen repeatedly, ten times or more. The chain couples TRBV7-9 to TRBJ2-5; D is possibly TRBD2 (7 bases). Germline CDR1 and CDR2: SEHNR and FQNEAQ (reference sequence). V lost 2 bases and J 4 bases, leaving 11 bases between the germline ends. This CDR3 has 14 amino acids. CDR3 sequence reads: CASSLRGAGETQYF. For the CDR3, the DNA is TGTGCCAGCAGCTTACGGGGGGCCGGAGAGACCCAGTACTTC.